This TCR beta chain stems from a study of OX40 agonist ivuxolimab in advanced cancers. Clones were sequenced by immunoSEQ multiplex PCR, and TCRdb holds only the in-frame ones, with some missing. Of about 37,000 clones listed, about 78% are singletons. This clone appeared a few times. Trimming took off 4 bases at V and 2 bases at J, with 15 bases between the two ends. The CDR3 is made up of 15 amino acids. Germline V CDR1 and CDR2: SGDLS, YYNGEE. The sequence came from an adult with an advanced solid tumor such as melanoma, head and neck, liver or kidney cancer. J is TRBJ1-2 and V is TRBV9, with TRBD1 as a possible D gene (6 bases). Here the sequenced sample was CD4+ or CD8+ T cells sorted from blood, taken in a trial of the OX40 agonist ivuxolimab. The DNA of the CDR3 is TGTGCCAGCAGCCCCCGGGACATGGGCAACTATGGCTACACCTTC. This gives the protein CASSPRDMGNYGYTF. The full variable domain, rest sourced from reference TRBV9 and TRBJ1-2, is DSGVTQTPKHLITATGQRVTLRCSPRSGDLSVYWYQQSLDQGLQFLIQYYNGEERAKGNILERFSAQQFPDLHSELNLSSLELGDSALYFCASSPRDMGNYGYTFGSGTRLTVV.